A selection of T cell receptor beta chains follows, all from one sample in a study of T cells after yellow fever vaccination. TCRdb recomputed calls from the 5' RACE reads with MiXCR, one row per CDR3 protein. This table holds more than 95,000 distinct CDR3 sequences, about 8.4% found once. This sample comprised CD8+ T cells sorted from PBMCs, obtained on the day of the yellow fever booster vaccination. The receptors derive from a man younger than 35 who received the YFV17D yellow fever vaccine. Each CDR3 is given with its conserved first and last residue. The D gene is left open where the match is weak. The listing skips clone size in some rows; elsewhere it reads once, few, many or a size class.

cdr3_aa cdr3_nt j_call d_call v_call cdr3_length clone_size
CASSLGYSSNQPQHF TGTGCCAGCAGCTTGGGGTATTCGAGCAATCAGCCCCAGCATTTT TRBJ1-5 - TRBV7-9 15 few
CASRGPLEDTQYF TGCGCCAGCAGAGGACCGTTAGAAGATACGCAGTATTTT TRBJ2-3 - TRBV4-1 13 -
CASSPIGGGPADTQYF TGTGCCAGCAGCCCCATAGGGGGGGGCCCGGCAGATACGCAGTATTTT TRBJ2-3 - TRBV9 16 -
CASWAYNTQYF TGCGCCAGCTGGGCATACAATACGCAGTATTTT TRBJ2-3 - TRBV5-1 11 many
CASSLAHGAGANVLTF TGTGCCAGCAGCTTAGCGCACGGGGCTGGGGCCAACGTCCTGACTTTC TRBJ2-6 - TRBV7-9 16 -
CASSYSGQLYNSPLHF TGTGCCAGCAGTTACTCGGGACAGCTCTATAATTCACCCCTCCACTTT TRBJ1-6 TRBD1 TRBV6-5 16 many
CASSAPREGEQFF TGTGCCAGCAGCGCCCCGAGGGAGGGAGAGCAGTTCTTC TRBJ2-1 TRBD2 TRBV9 13 -
CASRDHRDRTFF TGCGCCAGCAGGGACCACCGGGACAGAACGTTTTTT TRBJ1-4 TRBD1 TRBV4-1 12 few
CASSPGQGDYAQYF TGTGCCAGCAGCCCTGGACAGGGGGATTACGCCCAGTACTTC TRBJ2-5 TRBD1 TRBV5-4 14 -
CASSQETGGVWETQYF TGTGCCAGCAGCCAAGAAACAGGGGGCGTGTGGGAGACCCAGTACTTC TRBJ2-5 TRBD1 TRBV4-2 16 -
CATSPEGQNYGYTF TGTGCCACCAGCCCTGAGGGACAGAACTATGGCTACACCTTC TRBJ1-2 TRBD1 TRBV15 14 few
CASSWEPSGHEQYF TGTGCCAGCAGCTGGGAGCCTAGCGGGCACGAGCAGTACTTC TRBJ2-7 TRBD2 TRBV7-8 14 few
CSALGGASYEQYF TGCAGTGCTCTGGGGGGCGCCTCCTACGAGCAGTACTTC TRBJ2-7 - TRBV20-1 13 many
CASSFANTEAFF TGTGCCAGCAGTTTTGCAAACACTGAAGCTTTCTTT TRBJ1-1 - TRBV12-3/TRBV12-4 12 few
CASYQGNQPQHF TGTGCCAGCTATCAGGGTAACCAGCCCCAGCATTTT TRBJ1-5 - TRBV6-6 12 -
CSVRENYGYTF TGCAGCGTCAGAGAAAACTATGGCTACACCTTC TRBJ1-2 - TRBV29-1 11 -
CASRDRDRNTGELFF TGTGCCAGCAGGGATCGGGACAGAAACACCGGGGAGCTGTTTTTT TRBJ2-2 TRBD1 TRBV9 15 -
CASSLETLPGWGYTF TGTGCCAGCAGCTTGGAAACCCTTCCCGGCTGGGGCTACACCTTC TRBJ1-2 - TRBV5-5 15 many
CASSPPVDNYGYTF TGTGCCAGCTCACCACCAGTTGACAACTATGGCTACACCTTC TRBJ1-2 - TRBV18 14 -
CASRGTGREQYF TGTGCCAGCAGAGGGACAGGGCGGGAGCAGTACTTC TRBJ2-7 TRBD1 TRBV25-1 12 many
CASSLVRYTEAFF TGTGCCAGCAGTTTGGTCCGTTACACTGAAGCTTTCTTT TRBJ1-1 - TRBV27 13 -
CASSRPGAVGETQYF TGTGCCAGCAGCCGCCCGGGGGCGGTGGGAGAGACCCAGTACTTC TRBJ2-5 - TRBV6-5 15 many
CSLRPGQVNEKLFF TGCAGCCTTCGCCCGGGACAGGTTAATGAAAAACTGTTTTTT TRBJ1-4 TRBD1 TRBV29-1 14 -
CASSPGTSYAGYEQYF TGTGCCAGCAGCCCCGGGACGTCTTACGCCGGCTACGAGCAGTACTTC TRBJ2-7 - TRBV14 16 -
CASSLSGTGNTEAFF TGTGCCAGCAGCTTATCCGGGACAGGGAACACTGAAGCTTTCTTT TRBJ1-1 TRBD1 TRBV7-6 15 -
CSVRRRETYEQYF TGCAGTGTTAGGCGAAGGGAGACCTACGAGCAGTACTTC TRBJ2-7 - TRBV20-1 13 -
CASSHILQQSPFF TGTGCCAGCAGTCACATCCTACAGCAGTCTCCGTTCTTC TRBJ2-1 - TRBV12-3/TRBV12-4 13 few
CASRADRDRVYEQYF TGTGCCAGCAGAGCCGACCGGGACAGAGTCTACGAGCAGTACTTC TRBJ2-7 TRBD1 TRBV7-2 15 few
CASSSLSPLNTEAFF TGTGCCAGCAGCTCCCTGTCACCGCTGAACACTGAAGCTTTCTTT TRBJ1-1 - TRBV7-9 15 few
CASSIDLGTQYF TGTGCCAGCAGCATCGATTTAGGGACCCAGTACTTC TRBJ2-5 - TRBV7-2 12 -
CASSLGGGEQYF TGTGCCAGCAGTCTCGGGGGTGGGGAGCAGTACTTC TRBJ2-7 - TRBV12-3/TRBV12-4 12 -
CASSFRQSKQETQYF TGTGCCAGCAGCTTCAGACAGAGCAAACAAGAGACCCAGTACTTC TRBJ2-5 - TRBV7-9 15 -
CASSLVHYEQYF TGTGCCAGCAGCTTAGTCCACTACGAGCAGTACTTC TRBJ2-7 - TRBV7-6 12 -
CASSPSGGVNTGELFF TGTGCCAGCAGTCCGAGCGGGGGGGTGAACACCGGGGAGCTGTTTTTT TRBJ2-2 TRBD2 TRBV27 16 many
CASSQDTAYNEQFF TGCGCCAGCAGCCAAGACACCGCTTACAATGAGCAGTTCTTC TRBJ2-1 - TRBV4-3 14 -
CATSREDNEQFF TGTGCCACCAGCAGAGAAGACAATGAGCAGTTCTTC TRBJ2-1 - TRBV15 12 many
CSVSGTALLDTQYF TGCAGCGTATCCGGGACAGCTCTCTTGGATACGCAGTATTTT TRBJ2-3 TRBD1 TRBV29-1 14 few
CASSQGAGYGNTIYF TGTGCCAGCAGCCAAGGGGCAGGTTATGGAAACACCATATATTTT TRBJ1-3 - TRBV4-2 15 -
CASSINTGELFF TGTGCCAGCAGTATTAACACCGGGGAGCTGTTTTTT TRBJ2-2 - TRBV12-3/TRBV12-4 12 many
CASSPGAGVNYGYTF TGTGCCAGCAGCCCCGGGGCAGGAGTTAACTATGGCTACACCTTC TRBJ1-2 - TRBV11-2 15 -
CASSHDRAEKLFF TGTGCCAGCAGCCATGACAGGGCGGAAAAACTGTTTTTT TRBJ1-4 TRBD1 TRBV4-2 13 few
CASSSAGTGLLEQYF TGTGCCAGCAGCTCTGCCGGGACAGGGTTGCTCGAGCAGTACTTC TRBJ2-7 TRBD1 TRBV7-9 15 -
CASSVFLPGANVLTF TGTGCCAGCAGTGTATTTTTACCCGGGGCCAACGTCCTGACTTTC TRBJ2-6 - TRBV27 15 -
CATAGRGDKETQYF TGTGCCACCGCCGGGCGGGGAGATAAAGAGACCCAGTACTTC TRBJ2-5 - TRBV5-4 14 -
CASSQKDRGLLYEQYF TGCGCCAGCAGCCAAAAAGACAGGGGGCTCCTTTACGAGCAGTACTTC TRBJ2-7 TRBD1 TRBV4-1 16 once
CASTLTGIHEQYF TGTGCCAGCACCCTTACAGGGATCCACGAGCAGTACTTC TRBJ2-7 - TRBV12-3/TRBV12-4 13 many
CASSQGAVSSYNEQFF TGTGCCAGTAGCCAGGGGGCGGTGAGCTCCTACAATGAGCAGTTCTTC TRBJ2-1 TRBD1 TRBV19 16 -
CASSLRGAGVYGYTF TGTGCCAGCAGTTTAAGGGGGGCGGGTGTGTATGGCTACACCTTC TRBJ1-2 - TRBV27 15 few
CASSPDRAEETQYF TGTGCCAGCAGCCCAGACAGGGCGGAGGAGACCCAGTACTTC TRBJ2-5 TRBD1 TRBV12-3/TRBV12-4 14 few
CASSLYRGLYGYTF TGTGCCAGCAGTTTATATCGGGGACTCTATGGCTACACCTTC TRBJ1-2 - TRBV28 14 -
CASSPLGGSTDTQYF TGTGCCAGCAGTCCCTTGGGGGGGAGCACAGATACGCAGTATTTT TRBJ2-3 TRBD2 TRBV6-4 15 -
CSVEGQGSGNTIYF TGCAGCGTTGAGGGACAGGGCTCTGGAAACACCATATATTTT TRBJ1-3 TRBD1 TRBV29-1 14 few
CASSHHRYGYTF TGCGCCAGCAGCCACCACAGATATGGCTACACCTTC TRBJ1-2 - TRBV4-1 12 -
CASSVDGPPAGNTIYF TGTGCCAGCAGCGTAGACGGGCCCCCCGCCGGAAACACCATATATTTT TRBJ1-3 - TRBV9 16 -
CASSLMDTGELFF TGCGCCAGCAGCTTGATGGACACCGGGGAGCTGTTTTTT TRBJ2-2 - TRBV5-1 13 -
CASSLVAGGLNEQFF TGCGCCAGCAGCTTGGTAGCGGGGGGGCTGAATGAGCAGTTCTTC TRBJ2-1 TRBD2 TRBV5-1 15 few
CASSLAGANVLTF TGTGCCAGCAGCTTAGCCGGGGCCAACGTCCTGACTTTC TRBJ2-6 - TRBV7-2 13 many